Given below is one T cell receptor (beta chain) in context. Authors' analysis steps: Reference gene primer amplification yielded estimated nucleated cell counts. Sequencing was performed with immunoSEQ multiplex PCR; in TCRdb, only in-frame clones are kept and a portion is missing. Clonal size and the V and J genes are those of that table, whereas D and trimming came from the DNA. The data contain over 45,000 clones, 90% of them singletons. The data were obtained in a study of blood T cell repertoires in COVID-19. Turning to the study itself: Some COVID-19 samples were acute and others convalescent; all came from the United States, Italy and Spain. The cDNA or gDNA used as material had been derived from T cells, B-cell-depleted T cells, or PBMCs.

The CDR3 is made up of 12 amino acids. The V end lost 2 bases, the J end lost 14 bases, and 12 bases lay between the germline ends. Sequencing was done on a sample of peripheral blood. V and J are TRBV12-3 or TRBV12-4 and TRBJ2-2; D may be TRBD2 (6 bases). This receptor was taken from a man between 50 and 59 years old with acute or convalescent COVID-19. As DNA, the CDR3 is TGTGCCAGCAGTTTAAGCGGGCAAGACCTGTTTTTT. This codes for CASSLSGQDLFF.